The clone carrying this T cell receptor (beta chain) was recorded a few times. Antigen unknown. The authors ran a second PCR of 7 to 11 cycles using a sample-barcoded 5' primer and a J-beta primer mix. MiXCR, applied by TCRdb to the 5' RACE reads, yields one record per CDR3 protein. Among around 990,000 distinct CDR3 sequences listed, less than 25% were seen once. The sample belongs to a study of blood T cells in healthy people across ages. Broader study findings: Researchers report that TCR beta diversity correlated strongly with naive T cell percentage.

Germline CDR1 reads DFQATT; CDR2 reads SNEGSKA (reference sequence). This CDR3 is built from 11 residues. Another study also made use of these data, one on T cells of mothers and their children. From that paper: Nine systemically healthy Caucasian donors: three mothers, six children. Extraction yielded RNA that went, in full, into cDNA synthesis at about 1.5 ug per 15 ul. It was related mother-child pairs that showed slightly higher overlap than unrelated pairs, without reaching significance.

The sequence was obtained from a girl aged 2 to 10 in good health. The sample was blood. The chain has TRBV20-1 and TRBJ1-2, with a weak D call TRBD1 (6 bases). The CDR3 nucleotides read TGCAGCCCCACAGGGAACTATGGCTACACCTTC. Protein product: CSPTGNYGYTF.